Shown below are 9 T cell receptor beta chains from a single sample sequenced in a study of cytomegalovirus exposure and HLA in healthy donors. With 60 Vbeta and 13 Jbeta primers, the PCR was carried out. Sequencing used immunoSEQ multiplex PCR; TCRdb keeps in-frame clones, though not all of them. The sample lists 95,000 to 150,000 clones, 74% occurring once. The specimen was PBMCs. The receptors stem from a woman in her forties or fifties in good health and CMV-seropositive.

This sequence joins TRBV7-9 and TRBJ1-2, with 8 bases that match TRBD1. Germline trimming cut 8 bases from V and 4 bases from J; bases unmatched to any gene: 12. The CDR3 sequence is 15 residues long. The germline V gene has CDR1 SEHNR and CDR2 FQNEAQ (reference sequence). CDR3 DNA sequence: TGTGCCAGCGGACGACAGGGGCTGGTTACCTATGGCTACACCTTC. Amino acids: CASGRQGLVTYGYTF.

V gene TRBV5-1 combines with J gene TRBJ2-5, with 10 bases identical to TRBD2. The junction had 6 bases not matched to a gene; V was cut back by 2 bases and J by 5 bases. The CDR3 is made up of 15 amino acids. Germline V gene data show CDR1 as SGHRS and CDR2 as YFSETQ. The CDR3 nucleotides read TGCGCCAGCAGCTTCGATAGCGGGGGGCTGGAGACCCAGTACTTC. It is translated as CASSFDSGGLETQYF. Full variable domain (remainder filled in from reference TRBV5-1 and TRBJ2-5): KAGVTQTPRYLIKTRGQQVTLSCSPISGHRSVSWYQQTPGQGLQFLFEYFSETQRNKGNFPGRFSGRQFSNSRSEMNVSTLELGDSALYLCASSFDSGGLETQYFGPGTRLLVL.

The chain recombines TRBV27 with TRBJ1-1; 8 bases are shared with TRBD1. J gave up 2 bases and V 11 bases, and 7 bases lay outside the gene matches. The germline gives CDR1 MNHEY, CDR2 SMNVEV (reference sequence). The CDR3 totals 13 residues. The CDR3 DNA follows: TGTGCCCCCAGGACAGGGCCTAACACTGAAGCTTTCTTT. This sequence encodes CAPRTGPNTEAFF.

V and J are TRBV6-5 and TRBJ1-1, with a tentative D call TRBD1 (6 bases). V lost 1 base to trimming and J lost 1 base, with 7 bases between them. The CDR3 totals 14 residues. The germline V gene has CDR1 MNHEY and CDR2 SVGAGI. The CDR3 bases are TGTGCCAGCAGTTACTACAGGGCGAACACTGAAGCTTTCTTT. Its protein is CASSYYRANTEAFF.

This clone turned up a few times. The J gene is TRBJ1-1, the V gene TRBV2; D perhaps matches TRBD1 (5 bases). Germline lookup yields CDR1 SNHLY and CDR2 FYNNEI. V was shortened by 10 bases and J by 1 base, with 7 bases between the two germline ends. The CDR3 runs to 11 residues. CDR3 DNA: TGTGCCACCGGACAGAACACTGAAGCTTTCTTT. Translated: CATGQNTEAFF. The full variable domain, completed using reference TRBV2 and TRBJ1-1, is EPEVTQTPSHQVTQMGQEVILRCVPISNHLYFYWYRQILGQKVEFLVSFYNNEISEKSEIFDDQFSVERPDGSNFTLKIRSTKLEDSAMYFCATGQNTEAFFGQGTRLTVV.

V usage is TRBV6-6 and J usage is TRBJ1-2; TRBD1 matches 10 bases. The CDR3 has 15 residues. The trim removed 1 base at V and 3 bases at J, leaving 2 bases unmatched. Germline V gene sequence: CDR1 MNHNY, CDR2 SVGAGI (reference sequence). CDR3 DNA: TGTGCCAGCAGTTACTGGACAGGGGGAGACTATGGCTACACCTTC. Amino acids: CASSYWTGGDYGYTF.

The chain employs TRBV5-1 and TRBJ2-5; D unresolved. Deletions cut 0 bases from V and 1 base from J, with 10 bases between. Looked up from germline, CDR1 is SGHRS and CDR2 is YFSETQ. This CDR3 is 15 amino acids long. This chain's CDR3 is CASSLGSVFQETQYF. The CDR3 nucleotides read TGCGCCAGCAGCTTGGGCAGCGTCTTCCAAGAGACCCAGTACTTC.

The V gene is TRBV5-4, the J gene TRBJ2-5, with 10 nucleotides matching TRBD1. V gave up 2 bases and J gave up 2 bases; unmatched junction bases: 6. CDR1 and CDR2 (germline): SGHNT, YYREEE (reference sequence). The CDR3 covers 16 residues. The CDR3 protein is CASSLGQGGWQETQYF. CDR3 sequence (DNA): TGTGCCAGCAGCTTAGGACAGGGGGGATGGCAAGAGACCCAGTACTTC.

The CDR3 sequence: CASKTRETQYF. The CDR3 DNA reads TGTGCCAGCAAGACAAGAGAGACCCAGTACTTC. The rearrangement joins TRBV6-5 to TRBJ2-5, with D hard to call. Germline lookup yields CDR1 MNHEY and CDR2 SVGAGI. Trimming took 7 bases from V and 4 from J, leaving 7 bases between them. The CDR3 covers 11 residues.